The 11 T cell receptor beta chains below come from one sample, sequenced in a study of shared clonotypes between healthy human individuals (dated by TCRdb to 2020 to 2022). Library preparation used the immunoSEQ multiplex PCR assay. TCRdb's version of the immuneACCESS table is confined to in-frame rearrangements and falls short of the full clone set. An unresolved V gene accounts for under half of the shortfall where checked; the remainder is of unknown origin. This sample has over 1.5 million clones in its table, and 95% to 99% of those were observed once. The ten largest clones add up to approximately 0.44% of the sample. Sequencing input: naive CD4+ T cells sorted from blood. The cell subset or site tag for this specimen amounts to: CD45RA+ positively selected. These receptor sequences come from a man aged 25 to 45 in good health.

CDR3: CASSPQTGQSYGYTF. Written as DNA, the CDR3 is TGTGCCAGCAGCCCCCAGACAGGGCAGAGCTATGGCTACACCTTC. The chain uses TRBV7-2 and TRBJ1-2, with TRBD1 identical over 7 bases. There are 15 residues in the CDR3. CDR1 is SGHTA, CDR2 FQGNSA, per germline. Trimming at V came to 5 bases and at J to 4 bases, leaving 10 bases not matched to a gene. The full variable domain, completed using reference TRBV7-2 and TRBJ1-2, is GAGVSQSPSNKVTEKGKDVELRCDPISGHTALYWYRQSLGQGLEFLIYFQGNSAPDKSGLPSDRFSAERTGGSVSTLTIQRTQQEDSAVYLCASSPQTGQSYGYTFGSGTRLTVV.

This clone has just one count. The V gene is TRBV7-9, the J gene TRBJ2-3, with 10 bases matching TRBD2. J was trimmed by 4 bases and V by 7 bases; bases with no gene match: 8. Germline V gene lookup returns CDR1 SEHNR and CDR2 FQNEAQ (reference sequence). The CDR3 loop spans 15 amino acids. The CDR3 sequence: CASTRLAGGSDTQYF. In DNA, the CDR3 is TGTGCCAGCACCCGATTAGCGGGAGGCTCAGATACGCAGTATTTT. Filled out from reference TRBV7-9 and TRBJ2-3, the complete variable domain reads DTGVSQNPRHKITKRGQNVTFRCDPISEHNRLYWYRQTLGQGPEFLTYFQNEAQLEKSRLLSDRFSAERPKGSFSTLEIQRTEQGDSAMYLCASTRLAGGSDTQYFGPGTRLTVL.

This chain uses TRBV10-3 with TRBJ2-5; D ambiguous. Trimming pared 8 bases from V and 2 bases from J, leaving 9 bases between. This CDR3 region has 12 residues. CDR1 ENHRY and CDR2 SYGVKD come from the germline V gene. The CDR3 reads CAIGTPQETQYF. As DNA, the CDR3 is TGTGCCATCGGAACCCCTCAAGAGACCCAGTACTTC.

This clone is a singleton in its sample. The chain joins TRBV18 to TRBJ1-4; D is unresolved. Trimming took off 2 bases at V and 7 bases at J, with 17 bases between the two ends. There are 16 residues in the CDR3. Germline CDR1 and CDR2: KGHSH and LQKENI. The CDR3: CASSPLGPGAGEKLFF. CDR3 in DNA: TGTGCCAGCTCACCATTGGGTCCGGGAGCGGGTGAAAAACTGTTTTTT.

The rearrangement links TRBV28 to TRBJ1-2; D remains ambiguous. Germline CDR1 reads MDHEN; CDR2 reads SYDVKM. CDR3 length equals 13 residues. Between the trimmed V and J ends, which lost 5 bases and 4 bases, there was a span of 11 bases. CDR3 residues: CASSAGGGYGYTF. The CDR3 coding sequence is TGTGCCAGCAGTGCGGGCGGCGGCTATGGCTACACCTTC.

The V gene is TRBV5-5, the J gene TRBJ2-5, with 10 positions matching TRBD2. The CDR3 is 15 amino acids. The junction had 2 bases not matched to a gene; V was cut back by 0 bases and J by 3 bases. The germline V gene encodes CDR1 SGHKS and CDR2 YYEKEE (reference sequence). The CDR3: CASSLAGTSEETQYF. The CDR3 region has the DNA TGTGCCAGCAGCTTGGCTGGGACTAGCGAAGAGACCCAGTACTTC.

CDR3 DNA sequence: TGCGCCAGTTTACAGACAACTAATGAAAAACTGTTTTTT. Translated: CASLQTTNEKLFF. The V call is TRBV10-2, the J call TRBJ1-4; no reliable D call. Germline values: CDR1 WSHSY, CDR2 SAAADI. Trimming removed 9 bases from V and 0 bases from J, with 8 bases in between. There are 13 residues in the CDR3.

Concerning this clone itself: This CDR3 is also generated by other DNA sequences in the sample. The chain combines TRBV29-1 with TRBJ1-1; no firm D call. This CDR3 comprises 13 residues. The V gene lost 6 bases and the J gene lost 0 bases, with 11 bases spanning the gap. The V gene's germline CDR1 is SQVTM and CDR2 ANQGSEA. The DNA of the CDR3 is TGCAGCGTCAGAGGACGGATGAACACTGAAGCTTTCTTT. This codes for CSVRGRMNTEAFF. Based on the CDR3 plus reference TRBV29-1 and TRBJ1-1, the full variable domain is SAVISQKPSRDICQRGTSLTIQCQVDSQVTMMFWYRQQPGQSLTLIATANQGSEATYESGFVIDKFPISRPNLTFSTLTVSNMSPEDSSIYLCSVRGRMNTEAFFGQGTRLTVV.

CDR3 in amino acids: CASSLLVVLTDTQYF. CDR3 sequence (DNA): TGTGCCAGCAGCTTGTTGGTGGTTCTCACAGATACGCAGTATTTT. V usage is TRBV5-6 and J usage is TRBJ2-3; the D is unclear. The germline V and J ends were trimmed by 1 base and 2 bases, with 11 bases remaining between them. CDR3 length: 15 amino acids. Germline CDR1 SGHDT, CDR2 YYEEEE.

The rearrangement joins TRBV5-5 to TRBJ1-5, with 9 bases that match TRBD1. The CDR3 is made up of 13 amino acids. Germline-derived CDR1 and CDR2 are SGHKS and YYEKEE (reference sequence). Trimming at V came to 4 bases and at J to 6 bases, leaving 2 bases not matched to a gene. The DNA of the CDR3 is TGTGCCAGCAGCCTACAGGGGGCTCAGCCCCAGCATTTT. Its translation is CASSLQGAQPQHF.

The V gene is TRBV18, the J gene TRBJ2-5; 9 nucleotides line up with TRBD2. Germline V gene sequence: CDR1 KGHSH, CDR2 LQKENI. V lost 2 bases, J lost 3 bases, and 1 base stayed unmatched. The CDR3 covers 14 residues. CDR3 residues: CASSPSSGKETQYF. CDR3 coding DNA: TGTGCCAGCTCACCATCTAGCGGGAAAGAGACCCAGTACTTC.